This T cell receptor beta chain comes out of a study of shared clonotypes between healthy human individuals. The study's findings and limits: Among donors, the sharing of clonotypes was expected to be influenced by sequencing depth.

The authors distributed each subset's genomic DNA evenly over several immunoSEQ plates. The protocol was immunoSEQ multiplex PCR, while the TCRdb copy is restricted to in-frame clones and leaves out a portion. The sample contains about a million clones, approximately 77% of which appear only once. To note about this clone: Its matching antigen is unknown. Different DNA sequences within this sample yield the same CDR3.

In germline, CDR1 is SGHVS, CDR2 FNYEAQ. The CDR3 totals 14 residues. The V end was cut by 8 bases, the J end by 2 bases, with 15 bases between. Donors, without exception, were Caucasian adults residing in Nashville, Tennessee. In the CD4+ fraction, cells were divided into CD45RA+ naive and CD45RA-negative memory subsets. Input material: memory CD4+ T cells from PBMCs. Subset specified: CD45RA-negative fraction. The chain recombines TRBV7-6 with TRBJ2-5; possibly TRBD1 for D (5 bases). This TCR came from a man aged 18 to 30 in good health. Some clones in this sample may be carry-over from other donors' samples. Here the CDR3 reads CASSVFQGQETQYF. The DNA of the CDR3 is TGTGCCAGCTCCGTGTTTCAGGGACAAGAGACCCAGTACTTC.